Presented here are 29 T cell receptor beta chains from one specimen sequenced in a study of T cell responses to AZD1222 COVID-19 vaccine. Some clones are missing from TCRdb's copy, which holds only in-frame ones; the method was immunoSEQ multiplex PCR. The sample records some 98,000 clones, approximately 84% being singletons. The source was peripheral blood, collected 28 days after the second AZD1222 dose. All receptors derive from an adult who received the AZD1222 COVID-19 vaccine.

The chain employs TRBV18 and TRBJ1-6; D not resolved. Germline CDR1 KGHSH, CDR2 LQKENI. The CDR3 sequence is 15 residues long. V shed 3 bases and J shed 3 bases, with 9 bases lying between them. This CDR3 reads CASSPTTSYNSPLHF. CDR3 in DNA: TGTGCCAGCTCACCGACCACTAGCTATAATTCACCCCTCCACTTT.

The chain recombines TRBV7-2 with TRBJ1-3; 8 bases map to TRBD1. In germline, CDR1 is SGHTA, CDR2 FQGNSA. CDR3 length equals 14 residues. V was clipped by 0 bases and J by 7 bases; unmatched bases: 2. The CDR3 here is CASSLAQGANTIYF. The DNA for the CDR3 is TGTGCCAGCAGCTTAGCTCAGGGGGCGAACACCATATATTTT.

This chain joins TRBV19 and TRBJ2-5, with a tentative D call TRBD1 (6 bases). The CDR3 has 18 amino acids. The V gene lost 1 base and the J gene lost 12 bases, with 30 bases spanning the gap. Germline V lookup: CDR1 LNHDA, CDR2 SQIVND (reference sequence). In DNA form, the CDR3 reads TGTGCCAGTAGTATAGCCCACGGACAGCAATCCCAGGGGCACCTTAAGTACTTC. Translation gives CASSIAHGQQSQGHLKYF.

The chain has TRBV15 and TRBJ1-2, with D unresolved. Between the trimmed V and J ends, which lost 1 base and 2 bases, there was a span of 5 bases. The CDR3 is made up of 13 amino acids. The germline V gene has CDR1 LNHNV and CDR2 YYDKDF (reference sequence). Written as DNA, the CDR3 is TGTGCCACCAGCAGAGGGGAGAACTATGGCTACACCTTC. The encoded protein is CATSRGENYGYTF.

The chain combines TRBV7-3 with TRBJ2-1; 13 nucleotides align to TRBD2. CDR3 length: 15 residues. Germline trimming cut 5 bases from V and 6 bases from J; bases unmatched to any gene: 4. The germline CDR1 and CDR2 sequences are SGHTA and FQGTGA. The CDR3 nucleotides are TGTGCCAGCAGCCCGGGACTAGCGGGGCTCAATGAGCAGTTCTTC. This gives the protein CASSPGLAGLNEQFF.

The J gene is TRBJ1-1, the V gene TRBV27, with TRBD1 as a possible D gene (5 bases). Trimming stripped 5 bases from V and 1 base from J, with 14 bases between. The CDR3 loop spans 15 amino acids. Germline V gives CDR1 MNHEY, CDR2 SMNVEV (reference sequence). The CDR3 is CASSRRLDRNTEAFF. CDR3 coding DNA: TGTGCCAGCAGTCGCCGACTCGACAGGAACACTGAAGCTTTCTTT.

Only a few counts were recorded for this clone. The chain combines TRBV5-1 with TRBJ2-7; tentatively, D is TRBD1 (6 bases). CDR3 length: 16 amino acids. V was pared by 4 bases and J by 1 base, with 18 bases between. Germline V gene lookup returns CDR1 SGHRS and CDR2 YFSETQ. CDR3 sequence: CASSPAGAPHSYEQYF. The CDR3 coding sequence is TGCGCCAGCAGCCCGGCAGGGGCCCCGCATTCCTACGAGCAGTACTTC.

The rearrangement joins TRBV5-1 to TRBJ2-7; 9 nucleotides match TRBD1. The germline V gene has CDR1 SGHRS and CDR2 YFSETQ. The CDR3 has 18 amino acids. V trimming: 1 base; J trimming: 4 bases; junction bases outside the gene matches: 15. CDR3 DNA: TGCGCCAGCAGCTTGAGTGGAATAGGGGACAGGGTTTCGTACGAGCAGTACTTC. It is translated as CASSLSGIGDRVSYEQYF.

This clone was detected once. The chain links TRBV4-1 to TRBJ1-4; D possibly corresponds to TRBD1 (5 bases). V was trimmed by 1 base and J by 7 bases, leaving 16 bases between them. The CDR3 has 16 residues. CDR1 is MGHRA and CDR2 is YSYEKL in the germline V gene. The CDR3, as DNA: TGCGCCAGCAGCCAAGTAGGGACCAGACTCGGTGAAAAACTGTTTTTT. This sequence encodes CASSQVGTRLGEKLFF.

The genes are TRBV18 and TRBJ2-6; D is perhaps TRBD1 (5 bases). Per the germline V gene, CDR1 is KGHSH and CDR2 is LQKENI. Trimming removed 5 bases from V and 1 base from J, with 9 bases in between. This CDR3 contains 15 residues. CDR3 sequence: CASSSGHSGANVLTF. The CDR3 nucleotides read TGTGCCAGCTCATCCGGACATTCTGGGGCCAACGTCCTGACTTTC.

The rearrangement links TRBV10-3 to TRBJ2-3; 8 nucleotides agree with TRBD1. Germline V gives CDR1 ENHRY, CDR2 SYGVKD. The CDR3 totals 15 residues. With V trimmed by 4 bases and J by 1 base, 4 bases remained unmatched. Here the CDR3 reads CAISGPGQGTDTQYF. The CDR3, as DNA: TGTGCCATCAGTGGCCCGGGACAGGGCACAGATACGCAGTATTTT.

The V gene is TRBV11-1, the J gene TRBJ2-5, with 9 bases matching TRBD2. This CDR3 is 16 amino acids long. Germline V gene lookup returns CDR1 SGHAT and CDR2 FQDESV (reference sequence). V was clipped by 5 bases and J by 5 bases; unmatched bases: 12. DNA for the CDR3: TGTGCCAGCAGCCCCCGGGCGGGAGGGCGGAGGGAGACCCAGTACTTC. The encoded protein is CASSPRAGGRRETQYF.

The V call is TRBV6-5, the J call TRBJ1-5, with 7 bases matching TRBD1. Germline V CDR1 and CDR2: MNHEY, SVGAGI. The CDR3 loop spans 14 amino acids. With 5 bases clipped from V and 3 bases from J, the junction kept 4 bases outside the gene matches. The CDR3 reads CASSTGADNQPQHF. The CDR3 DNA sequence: TGTGCCAGCAGTACAGGGGCCGACAATCAGCCCCAGCATTTT.

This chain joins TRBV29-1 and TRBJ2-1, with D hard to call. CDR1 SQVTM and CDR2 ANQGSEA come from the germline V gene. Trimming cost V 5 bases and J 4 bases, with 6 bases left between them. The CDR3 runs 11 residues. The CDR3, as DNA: TGCAGCGTTACTTATTACAATGAGCAGTTCTTC. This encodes CSVTYYNEQFF.

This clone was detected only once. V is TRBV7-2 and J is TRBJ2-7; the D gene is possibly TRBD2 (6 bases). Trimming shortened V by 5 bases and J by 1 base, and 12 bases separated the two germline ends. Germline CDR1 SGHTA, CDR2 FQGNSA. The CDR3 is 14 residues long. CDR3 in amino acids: CASSPRDLSYEQYF. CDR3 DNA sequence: TGTGCCAGCAGCCCCAGGGACTTATCCTACGAGCAGTACTTC.

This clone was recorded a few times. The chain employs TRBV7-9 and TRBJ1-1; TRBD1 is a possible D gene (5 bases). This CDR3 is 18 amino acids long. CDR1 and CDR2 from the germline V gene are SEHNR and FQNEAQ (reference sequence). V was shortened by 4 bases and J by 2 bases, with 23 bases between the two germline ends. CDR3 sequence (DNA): TGTGCCAGCAGCTACAGGAGGTTTGGTAGGTCGTACAACACTGAAGCTTTCTTT. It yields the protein CASSYRRFGRSYNTEAFF. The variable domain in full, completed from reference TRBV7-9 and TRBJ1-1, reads DTGVSQNPRHKITKRGQNVTFRCDPISEHNRLYWYRQTLGQGPEFLTYFQNEAQLEKSRLLSDRFSAERPKGSFSTLEIQRTEQGDSAMYLCASSYRRFGRSYNTEAFFGQGTRLTVV.

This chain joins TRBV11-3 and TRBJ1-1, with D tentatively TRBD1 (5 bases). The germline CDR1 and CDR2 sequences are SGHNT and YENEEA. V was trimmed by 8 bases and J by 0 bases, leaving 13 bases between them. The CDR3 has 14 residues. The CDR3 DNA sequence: TGTGCCAGCGCCCCGGGACGGATGAACACTGAAGCTTTCTTT. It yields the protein CASAPGRMNTEAFF.

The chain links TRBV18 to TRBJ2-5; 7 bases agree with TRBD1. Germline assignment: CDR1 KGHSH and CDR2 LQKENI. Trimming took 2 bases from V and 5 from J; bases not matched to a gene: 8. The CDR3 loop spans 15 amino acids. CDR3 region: CASSPAYRGWETQYF. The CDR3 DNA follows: TGTGCCAGCTCACCAGCGTACAGGGGATGGGAGACCCAGTACTTC.

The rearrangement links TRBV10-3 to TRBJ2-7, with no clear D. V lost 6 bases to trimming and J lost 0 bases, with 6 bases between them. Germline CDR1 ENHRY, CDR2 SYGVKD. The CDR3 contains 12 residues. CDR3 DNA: TGTGCCATCAGCCAGAGCTCCTACGAGCAGTACTTC. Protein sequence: CAISQSSYEQYF.

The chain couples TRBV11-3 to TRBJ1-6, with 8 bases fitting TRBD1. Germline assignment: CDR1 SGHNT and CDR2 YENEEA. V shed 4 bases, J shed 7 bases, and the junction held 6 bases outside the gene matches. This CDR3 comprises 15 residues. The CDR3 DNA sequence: TGTGCCAGCAGCTCAAGACAGGGGATGAATTCACCCCTCCACTTT. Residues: CASSSRQGMNSPLHF. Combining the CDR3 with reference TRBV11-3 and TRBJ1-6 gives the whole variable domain EAGVVQSPRYKIIEKKQPVAFWCNPISGHNTLYWYLQNLGQGPELLIRYENEEAVDDSQLPKDRFSAERLKGVDSTLKIQPAELGDSAVYLCASSSRQGMNSPLHFGNGTRLTVT.

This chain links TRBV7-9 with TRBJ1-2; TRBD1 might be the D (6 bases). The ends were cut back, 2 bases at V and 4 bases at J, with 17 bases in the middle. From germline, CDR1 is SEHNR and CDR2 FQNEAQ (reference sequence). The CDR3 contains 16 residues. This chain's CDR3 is CASSLRSEGHLYGYTF. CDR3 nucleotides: TGTGCCAGCAGCTTAAGATCGGAGGGACACCTCTATGGCTACACCTTC.

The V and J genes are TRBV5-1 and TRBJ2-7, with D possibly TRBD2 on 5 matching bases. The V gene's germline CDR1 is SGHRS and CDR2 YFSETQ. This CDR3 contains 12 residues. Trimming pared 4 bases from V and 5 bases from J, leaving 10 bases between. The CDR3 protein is CASSVQADEQYF. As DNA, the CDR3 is TGCGCCAGCAGCGTTCAAGCGGACGAGCAGTACTTC.

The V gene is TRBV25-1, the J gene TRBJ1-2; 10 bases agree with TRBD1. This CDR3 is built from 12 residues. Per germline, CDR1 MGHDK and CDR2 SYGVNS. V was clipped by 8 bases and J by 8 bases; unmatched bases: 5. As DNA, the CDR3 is TGTGCCAGCGCCCGGGACAGGGGAGGCTACACCTTC. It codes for CASARDRGGYTF.

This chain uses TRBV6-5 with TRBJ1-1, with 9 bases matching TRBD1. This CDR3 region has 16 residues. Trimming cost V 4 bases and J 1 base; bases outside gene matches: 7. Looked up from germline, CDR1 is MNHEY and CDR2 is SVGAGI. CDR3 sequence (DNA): TGTGCCAGCAGTTCCGGAAAGACAGGGGGGAACACTGAAGCTTTCTTT. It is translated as CASSSGKTGGNTEAFF.

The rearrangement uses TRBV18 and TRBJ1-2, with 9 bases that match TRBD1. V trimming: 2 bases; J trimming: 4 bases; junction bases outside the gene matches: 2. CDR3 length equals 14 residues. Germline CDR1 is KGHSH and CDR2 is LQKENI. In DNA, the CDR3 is TGTGCCAGCTCACCAGGGGACAGGGTCTATGGCTACACCTTC. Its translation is CASSPGDRVYGYTF.

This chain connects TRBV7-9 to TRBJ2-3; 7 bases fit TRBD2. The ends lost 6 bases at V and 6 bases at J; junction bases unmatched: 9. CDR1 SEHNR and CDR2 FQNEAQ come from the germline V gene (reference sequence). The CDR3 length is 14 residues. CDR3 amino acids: CASRSSAGRDTQYF. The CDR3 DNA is TGTGCCAGCAGATCCTCAGCGGGGAGGGATACGCAGTATTTT.

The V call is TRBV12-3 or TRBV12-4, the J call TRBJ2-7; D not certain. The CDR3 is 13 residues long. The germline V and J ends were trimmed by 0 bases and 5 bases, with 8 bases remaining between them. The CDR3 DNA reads TGTGCCAGCAGTTTAGCAGGGTTCAACGAGCAGTACTTC. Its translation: CASSLAGFNEQYF.

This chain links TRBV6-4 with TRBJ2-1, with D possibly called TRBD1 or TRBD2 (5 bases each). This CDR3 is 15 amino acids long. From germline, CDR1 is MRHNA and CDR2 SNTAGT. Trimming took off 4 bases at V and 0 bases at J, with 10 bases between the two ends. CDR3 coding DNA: TGTGCCAGCAGTGGGGATGGGGGCTCCTACAATGAGCAGTTCTTC. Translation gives CASSGDGGSYNEQFF.

The DNA for the CDR3 is TGTGCCAGCAGCTTGGCCGGAGGGACATCTATTTACAGCAATCAGCCCCAGCATTTT. Encoded protein: CASSLAGGTSIYSNQPQHF. The J gene is TRBJ1-5, the V gene TRBV5-6; perhaps TRBD1 as D (6 bases). The germline gives CDR1 SGHDT, CDR2 YYEEEE. The CDR3 length is 19 residues. Trimming pared 0 bases from V and 1 base from J, leaving 20 bases between. Full variable domain (remainder filled in from reference TRBV5-6 and TRBJ1-5): DAGVTQSPTHLIKTRGQQVTLRCSPKSGHDTVSWYQQALGQGPQFIFQYYEEEERQRGNFPDRFSGHQFPNYSSELNVNALLLGDSALYLCASSLAGGTSIYSNQPQHFGDGTRLSIL.